This T cell receptor beta chain stems from a study of cytomegalovirus exposure and HLA in healthy donors. The data were produced by immunoSEQ multiplex PCR, yet TCRdb's version contains in-frame clones alone and is incomplete. Altogether roughly 100,000 clones are present, about 88% being singletons, with the ten largest covering 1.5% to 2%. Overall study results and limits: Most TCR sequences were seen very rarely across donors, but some public TCRs occurred in many. The CMV antigen specificity of a few CMV-associated chains was confirmed through in vitro analysis.

As to this clone: Its antigen is not identified.

Separate from the approximately 700-subject first cohort was the approximately 130-subject validation cohort, to which the donors belonged. The V gene's germline CDR1 is SGHVS and CDR2 FNYEAQ. The CDR3 has 15 amino acids. The V gene lost 1 base and the J gene lost 5 bases, with 12 bases spanning the gap. The source of this sequence is a woman younger than 35 in good health and CMV-seropositive. The sample consisted of PBMCs. The J gene is TRBJ2-1, the V gene TRBV7-6, with a possible D match to TRBD1 (5 bases). The CDR3 is CASSLGGRRDNEQFF. CDR3 bases: TGTGCCAGCAGCTTAGGAGGTCGCAGGGACAATGAGCAGTTCTTC.